This T cell receptor (beta chain) was recovered during a study of T cell changes during pregnancy in multiple sclerosis. The V and J ends lost 3 bases and 1 base respectively, with 16 bases between them. The germline V gene has CDR1 MDHEN and CDR2 SYDVKM. The CDR3 totals 16 residues. Sequencing used immunoSEQ multiplex PCR; TCRdb keeps in-frame clones, though not all of them. This table has approximately 43,000 clones, less than 95% appearing once. This receptor was identified in a female donor with multiple sclerosis, enrolled in a pregnancy study. The chain couples TRBV28 to TRBJ2-7; D perhaps matches TRBD1 (5 bases). The sequenced sample was CD8+ T cells from peripheral blood mononuclear cells, obtained in the first trimester of pregnancy. CDR3 nucleotides: TGTGCCAGCAGTTTCTCTCCAGGGAAGCGATCCTACGAGCAGTACTTC. Residues: CASSFSPGKRSYEQYF.